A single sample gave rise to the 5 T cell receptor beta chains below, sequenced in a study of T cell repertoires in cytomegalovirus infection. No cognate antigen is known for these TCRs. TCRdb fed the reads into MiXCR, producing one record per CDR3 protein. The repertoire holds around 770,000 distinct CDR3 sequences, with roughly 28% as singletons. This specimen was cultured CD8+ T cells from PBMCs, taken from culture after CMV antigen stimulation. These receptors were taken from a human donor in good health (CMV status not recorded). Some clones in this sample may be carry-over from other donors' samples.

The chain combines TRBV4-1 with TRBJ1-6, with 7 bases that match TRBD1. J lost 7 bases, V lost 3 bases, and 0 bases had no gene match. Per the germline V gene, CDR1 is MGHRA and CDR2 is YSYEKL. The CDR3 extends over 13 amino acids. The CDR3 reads CASSQTGNSPLHF. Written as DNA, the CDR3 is TGCGCCAGCAGCCAGACAGGGAATTCACCCCTCCACTTT.

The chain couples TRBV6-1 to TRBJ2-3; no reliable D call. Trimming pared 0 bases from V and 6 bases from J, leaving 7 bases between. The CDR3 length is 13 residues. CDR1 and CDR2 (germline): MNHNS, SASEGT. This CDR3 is CASSEAFRDTQYF. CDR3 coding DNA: TGTGCCAGCAGTGAAGCGTTTAGGGATACGCAGTATTTT.

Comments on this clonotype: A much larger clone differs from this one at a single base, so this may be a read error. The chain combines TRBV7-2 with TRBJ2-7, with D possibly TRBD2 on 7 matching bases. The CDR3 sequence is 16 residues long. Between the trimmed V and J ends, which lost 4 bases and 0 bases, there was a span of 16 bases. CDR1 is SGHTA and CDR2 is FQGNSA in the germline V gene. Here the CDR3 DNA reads TGTGCCAGCAGCTCACCACGAGGGGGGGACTCCTACGAGCAGTACTTC. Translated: CASSSPRGGDSYEQYF.

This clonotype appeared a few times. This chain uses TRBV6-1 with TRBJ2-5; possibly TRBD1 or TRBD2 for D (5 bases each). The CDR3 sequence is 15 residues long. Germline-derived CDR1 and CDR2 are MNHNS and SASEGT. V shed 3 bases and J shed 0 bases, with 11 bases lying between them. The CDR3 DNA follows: TGTGCCAGCAGTGAGGGGGTCGCCTACCAAGAGACCCAGTACTTC. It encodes CASSEGVAYQETQYF.

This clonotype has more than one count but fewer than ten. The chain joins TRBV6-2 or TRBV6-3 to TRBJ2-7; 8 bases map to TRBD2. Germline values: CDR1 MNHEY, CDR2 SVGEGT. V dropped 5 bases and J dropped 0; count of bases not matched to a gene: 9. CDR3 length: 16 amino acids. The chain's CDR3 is CASSVRGGLSSYEQYV. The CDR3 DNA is TGTGCCAGCAGTGTCCGCGGGGGGCTGAGCTCCTACGAGCAGTACGTC.